The 20 T cell receptor beta chains below come from one sample, sequenced in a study of CD4 and CD8 cells across lung adenocarcinoma regions. TCRdb analysed the PCR reads with MiXCR anew, one entry per CDR3 protein. The table includes 10,000 to 15,000 distinct CDR3 sequences, 53% detected once. The sequencing sample was made of CD8+ T cells from the center of a lung tumor. The receptor source for this set is a female donor with lung adenocarcinoma. The CD4 and CD8 labels of this study may be unreliable.

This clonotype has a single count. The genes are TRBV6-2 or TRBV6-3 and TRBJ2-3; the D call may be TRBD1 or TRBD2 (7 bases each). The CDR3 has 19 residues. Germline CDR1 and CDR2: MNHEY and SVGEGT. Trimming pared 6 bases from V and 9 bases from J, leaving 34 bases between. In DNA form, the CDR3 reads TGTGCCAGCAGCCCAGGAAAGGCAGGGGGGGGGGGCGCCTGGGGAACGCAGTATTTT. Translating gives CASSPGKAGGGGAWGTQYF.

Many counts were recorded for this clonotype. V usage is TRBV10-3 and J usage is TRBJ2-1, with 13 bases aligning to TRBD2. Germline V gene lookup returns CDR1 ENHRY and CDR2 SYGVKD. The CDR3 sequence is 15 residues long. With 6 bases clipped from V and 6 bases from J, the junction kept 5 bases outside the gene matches. CDR3 region: CAIRIGLAGVNEQFF. The CDR3 DNA is TGTGCCATCAGAATCGGACTAGCGGGAGTCAATGAGCAGTTCTTC.

CDR3 nucleotide sequence: TGTGCCAGCAGTGCATCTCAGCGTCACAATGAGCAGTTCTTC. Protein product: CASSASQRHNEQFF. The chain couples TRBV6-1 to TRBJ2-1, with D uncertain. This CDR3 has 14 amino acids. Trimming pared 4 bases from V and 5 bases from J, leaving 12 bases between. Per germline, CDR1 MNHNS and CDR2 SASEGT.

This clonotype was picked up one time. The chain uses TRBV6-1 and TRBJ2-1; TRBD2 might be the D (5 bases). The ends were cut back, 8 bases at V and 7 bases at J, with 6 bases in the middle. Germline V CDR1 and CDR2: MNHNS, SASEGT. The CDR3 totals 10 residues. The CDR3 is CASGLNEQFF. The CDR3 nucleotides read TGTGCCAGCGGACTGAATGAGCAGTTCTTC.

CDR3 residues: CASRNGGDQTLNTEAFF. The CDR3 DNA reads TGTGCCAGCAGGAATGGAGGGGATCAAACCTTGAACACTGAAGCTTTCTTT. The chain has TRBV6-1 and TRBJ1-1, with D perhaps TRBD1 (5 bases). Trimming left V 6 bases short and J 0 bases short, with 20 bases between. Germline assignment: CDR1 MNHNS and CDR2 SASEGT. The CDR3 has 17 amino acids.

This clonotype appeared a few times. In DNA form, the CDR3 reads TGTGCCAGCAGTGGGGACAGGGAGAGGTTTAGCACTGAAGCTTTCTTT. As protein: CASSGDRERFSTEAFF. The chain employs TRBV6-1 and TRBJ1-1; TRBD1 matches at 9 bases. Germline V gives CDR1 MNHNS, CDR2 SASEGT. Trimming at V came to 4 bases and at J to 4 bases, leaving 10 bases not matched to a gene. The CDR3 sequence is 16 residues long.

Worth noting for this clonotype: A read error is likely, as this CDR3 ends without the conserved phenylalanine or tryptophan. The limits of the CDR3 on the DNA are not certain, so only TCRdb's listed CDR3 is given. The CDR3: CPGDPERGQREPSSLAV. The chain carries TRBV22-1 and TRBJ1-4; the tabulated D call, TRBD1, remains unverified against the DNA. TRBV22-1 is designated a pseudogene. The CDR3 comprises 17 residues, both ends counted.

This chain uses TRBV6-1 with TRBJ2-7, with D maybe TRBD2 (5 bases). Germline V CDR1 and CDR2: MNHNS, SASEGT. The V end was cut by 8 bases, the J end by 3 bases, with 8 bases between. The CDR3 covers 11 residues. DNA for the CDR3: TGTGCCAGCGGGAGCTACTACGAGCAGTACTTC. This encodes CASGSYYEQYF.

This clonotype has ten or more counts. The CDR3 is CASSLRTGYHNEQFF. For the CDR3, the DNA is TGTGCCAGCAGCTTAAGGACAGGGTACCACAATGAGCAGTTCTTC. The rearrangement uses TRBV11-3 and TRBJ2-1; 8 positions agree with TRBD1. The CDR3 length is 15 residues. Germline lookup yields CDR1 SGHNT and CDR2 YENEEA. With 2 bases clipped from V and 5 bases from J, the junction kept 5 bases outside the gene matches.

The CDR3 protein is CASSPRGHPAKNTQYF. The CDR3 nucleotides read TGTGCCAGCAGTCCTAGGGGGCACCCAGCCAAAAACACGCAGTATTTT. V gene TRBV6-1 combines with J gene TRBJ2-4; 7 nucleotides match TRBD1. Near its end, the DNA agrees better with TRBJ2-3, so the J call may be wrong. Germline CDR1 and CDR2: MNHNS and SASEGT. The CDR3 contains 16 residues.

The chain is built from TRBV27 and TRBJ2-3, with TRBD2 identical over 7 bases. The DNA end lines up better with TRBJ2-1; the J call may be wrong. The V gene's germline CDR1 is MNHEY and CDR2 SMNVEV (reference sequence). CDR3 size: 13 residues. CDR3: CASRGRGYNEQFF. DNA of the CDR3: TGTGCCAGCAGGGGGCGGGGGTACAATGAGCAGTTCTTC.

Relative to its sample, this clonotype is medium-sized. The gene calls are TRBV6-1 and TRBJ1-1; 8 bases are shared with TRBD1. In germline, CDR1 is MNHNS, CDR2 SASEGT. This CDR3 is built from 15 residues. V gave up 5 bases and J gave up 1 base; unmatched junction bases: 6. The CDR3 sequence: CASSKIGTGNTEAFF. DNA of the CDR3: TGTGCCAGCAGTAAGATTGGGACAGGGAACACTGAAGCTTTCTTT.

There are many counts of this clonotype. The gene calls are TRBV11-1 and TRBJ2-5; D is perhaps TRBD2 (5 bases). The assigned J gene may be wrong: the sequence end matches TRBJ2-7 better. Per the germline V gene, CDR1 is SGHAT and CDR2 is FQDESV (reference sequence). The CDR3 contains 16 residues. CDR3: CASSLTAFSSAYEQYF. The CDR3 coding sequence is TGTGCCAGCAGCTTAACAGCATTTAGTAGCGCCTACGAGCAGTACTTC.

Notes on this clonotype: One junction end does not reproduce the germline sequence, and a read error may be involved. The chain links TRBV10-2 to TRBJ2-3, with 8 bases fitting TRBD1. Germline V lookup: CDR1 WSHSY, CDR2 SAAADI. There are 14 residues in the CDR3. The CDR3 bases are TGCGCCGGCAGGGGGCTGTCAGCCACAGATACGCAGTATTTT. This gives the protein CAGRGLSATDTQYF.

The chain has TRBV9 and TRBJ2-1, with D maybe TRBD1 (5 bases). The J call may be in error: the DNA end matches TRBJ2-5 better. CDR1 is SGDLS, CDR2 YYNGEE, per germline. CDR3 length: 13 amino acids. CDR3 coding DNA: TGTGCCAGCAGTACCGGGTCAGGGGAGACCCAGTACTTC. It yields the protein CASSTGSGETQYF.

This clonotype was recorded a few times. This chain connects TRBV7-6 to TRBJ1-3; possibly TRBD1 for D (6 bases). With 5 bases removed from V and 3 bases from J, the gap between germline ends came to 17 bases. CDR3 size: 16 residues. Germline CDR1 SGHVS, CDR2 FNYEAQ. The CDR3: CASSPGAGASGNTIYF. The CDR3, as DNA: TGTGCCAGCAGCCCTGGGGCAGGGGCTAGTGGAAACACCATATATTTT.

The J gene is TRBJ2-3, the V gene TRBV6-1; no clear D. There are 14 residues in the CDR3. Trimming removed 8 bases at V and 4 bases at J, with 16 bases between. In germline, CDR1 is MNHNS, CDR2 SASEGT. The CDR3 sequence is CASRGTARPDTQYF. In nucleotides, the CDR3 is TGTGCCAGCCGAGGCACGGCCCGCCCAGATACGCAGTATTTT.

This clonotype turned up a few times. The chain carries TRBV6-5 and TRBJ2-1, with 9 positions matching TRBD1. V shed 0 bases, J shed 6 bases, and the junction held 3 bases outside the gene matches. The CDR3 is 15 residues long. Germline CDR1 MNHEY, CDR2 SVGAGI. The chain's CDR3 is CASSYSTGGGNEQFF. The DNA for the CDR3 is TGTGCCAGCAGTTACTCGACAGGGGGTGGCAATGAGCAGTTCTTC.

The chain couples TRBV27 to TRBJ2-1; 9 positions match TRBD2. Trimming cost V 4 bases and J 4 bases; bases outside gene matches: 14. There are 18 residues in the CDR3. Germline V gives CDR1 MNHEY, CDR2 SMNVEV (reference sequence). The CDR3 spells CASSSPQGQLAGYNEQFF. The CDR3 DNA sequence: TGTGCCAGCAGTTCGCCACAGGGTCAGCTAGCGGGATACAATGAGCAGTTCTTC.

The CDR3 region has the DNA TGTGCCAGCAGTTACTCTCTAGCGGGAGTCTACAATGAGCAGTTCTTC. It specifies CASSYSLAGVYNEQFF. The V gene is TRBV6-5, the J gene TRBJ2-1; TRBD2 aligns across 10 bases. V lost 0 bases, J lost 3 bases, and 2 bases stayed unmatched. Germline values: CDR1 MNHEY, CDR2 SVGAGI. The CDR3 runs to 16 residues.